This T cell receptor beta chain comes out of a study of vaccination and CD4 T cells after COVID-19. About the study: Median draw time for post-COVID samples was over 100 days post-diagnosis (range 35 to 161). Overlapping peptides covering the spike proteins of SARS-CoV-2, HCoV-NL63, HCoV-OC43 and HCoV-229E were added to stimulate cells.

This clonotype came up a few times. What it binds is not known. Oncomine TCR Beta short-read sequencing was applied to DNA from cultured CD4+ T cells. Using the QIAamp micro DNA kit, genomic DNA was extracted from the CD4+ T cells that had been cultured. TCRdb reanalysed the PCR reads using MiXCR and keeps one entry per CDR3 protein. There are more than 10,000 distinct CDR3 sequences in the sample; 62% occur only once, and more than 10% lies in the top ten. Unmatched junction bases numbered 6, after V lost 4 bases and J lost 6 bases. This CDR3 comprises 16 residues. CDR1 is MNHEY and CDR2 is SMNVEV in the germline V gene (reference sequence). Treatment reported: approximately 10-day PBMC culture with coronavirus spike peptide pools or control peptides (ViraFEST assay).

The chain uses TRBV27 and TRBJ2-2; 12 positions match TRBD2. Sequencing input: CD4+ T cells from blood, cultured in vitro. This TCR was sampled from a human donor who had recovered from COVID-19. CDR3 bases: TGTGCCAGCAGTTACCTAGCGGGAGGGCCCCCCGGGGAGCTGTTTTTT. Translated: CASSYLAGGPPGELFF.